This TCR beta chain is drawn from a study of CD8+ T cells in alopecia areata. General study points: Among the cells sequenced in scalp samples are also the resident alphabeta T cells of normal skin. Among the 100 top clones, expanded CD8+ clones, like scalp clonality, were significantly decreased by tofacitinib.

The sample's treatment: oral pan-JAK inhibitor, 5-10 mg twice daily. Points on this clone: Its antigen is as yet unknown.

Germline CDR1 reads MGHDK; CDR2 reads SYGVNS. The V end lost 3 bases, the J end lost 1 base, and 16 bases lay between the germline ends. The CDR3 spans 17 residues. Investigators isolated RNA and reverse transcribed it into cDNA to act as the sequencing template. Sequencing used immunoSEQ multiplex PCR; TCRdb keeps in-frame clones, though not all of them. The sample records about 99,000 clones, around 86% being singletons. The source of this sequence is a human donor with alopecia areata. The V gene is TRBV25-1, the J gene TRBJ1-5, with D possibly being TRBD1 (6 bases). The sample here was CD8+ T cells sorted from blood, taken at approximately week 30, from a patient treated with tofacitinib. CDR3 nucleotide sequence: TGTGCCAGCAGTGAGGGCAGGGGCGAGGGGAGCAATCAGCCCCAGCATTTT. Protein product: CASSEGRGEGSNQPQHF.